This passage covers 32 T cell receptor beta chains from one sample sequenced in a study of STAT5B mutations in CD4+ large granular lymphocyte leukemia. The table came from immunoSEQ multiplex PCR; TCRdb's copy has only in-frame clones and leaves some out. The sample lists about 48,000 clones; around 70% were seen once. The sequencing sample was made of CD4+ T cells from blood buffy coats. These receptors all stem from a human donor in good health.

This clone was found a few times. The rearrangement links TRBV2 to TRBJ1-1; D not resolved. This CDR3 has 13 amino acids. Trimming shortened V by 3 bases and J by 3 bases, and 8 bases separated the two germline ends. Germline V gene lookup returns CDR1 SNHLY and CDR2 FYNNEI. CDR3 coding DNA: TGTGCCAGCAGTGACAGGTTACACACTGAAGCTTTCTTT. It is translated as CASSDRLHTEAFF. Supplemented by reference TRBV2 and TRBJ1-1, the full variable domain reads EPEVTQTPSHQVTQMGQEVILRCVPISNHLYFYWYRQILGQKVEFLVSFYNNEISEKSEIFDDQFSVERPDGSNFTLKIRSTKLEDSAMYFCASSDRLHTEAFFGQGTRLTVV.

The chain couples TRBV9 to TRBJ2-3; tentative D call: TRBD2 (5 bases). The CDR3 is 15 residues long. Trimming took 0 bases from V and 2 from J, leaving 10 bases between them. Germline V gene sequence: CDR1 SGDLS, CDR2 YYNGEE. The CDR3 loop is CASSVGMEVTDTQYF. In DNA form, the CDR3 reads TGTGCCAGCAGCGTAGGAATGGAGGTCACAGATACGCAGTATTTT. The whole variable domain, filled in from reference TRBV9 and TRBJ2-3, reads DSGVTQTPKHLITATGQRVTLRCSPRSGDLSVYWYQQSLDQGLQFLIQYYNGEERAKGNILERFSAQQFPDLHSELNLSSLELGDSALYFCASSVGMEVTDTQYFGPGTRLTVL.

This clone was detected only a few times. This rearrangement joins TRBV5-5 to TRBJ1-6, with a weak D call TRBD1 (5 bases). The CDR3 length is 14 residues. Germline assignment: CDR1 SGHKS and CDR2 YYEKEE (reference sequence). The germline V and J ends were trimmed by 4 bases and 7 bases, with 12 bases remaining between them. The CDR3 loop is CASSTGRLNSPLHF. The DNA of the CDR3 is TGTGCCAGCAGCACGGGACGGCTAAATTCACCCCTCCACTTT.

The DNA for the CDR3 is TGTGCCAGCTCACCGGAGCGGGGTGTGCTTGATACGCAGTATTTT. Its protein product is CASSPERGVLDTQYF. This rearrangement joins TRBV18 to TRBJ2-3; TRBD2 agrees at 7 bases. The CDR3 runs to 15 residues. J gave up 6 bases and V 3 bases, and 9 bases lay outside the gene matches. Germline values: CDR1 KGHSH, CDR2 LQKENI.

V usage is TRBV19 and J usage is TRBJ1-2; weak D call: TRBD1 (6 bases). Germline-derived CDR1 and CDR2 are LNHDA and SQIVND (reference sequence). This CDR3 region has 14 residues. Trimming left V 7 bases short and J 1 base short, with 13 bases between. This chain's CDR3 is CASNDRTVNYGYTF. As DNA, the CDR3 is TGTGCCAGTAATGACAGGACAGTTAACTATGGCTACACCTTC.

This clone has a handful of counts. This chain joins TRBV10-2 and TRBJ1-6; TRBD1 matches 7 bases. This CDR3 is built from 16 residues. In germline, CDR1 is WSHSY, CDR2 SAAADI. V lost 3 bases and J lost 5; bases outside the gene matches: 7. The chain's CDR3 is CASSEQTGNHNSPLHF. The CDR3 DNA is TGCGCCAGCAGTGAACAGACAGGGAACCATAATTCACCCCTCCACTTT.

This clone was seen a few times. CDR3 DNA sequence: TGTGCCAGCAGTGAAGCTTGGGATCAGCCCCAGCATTTT. Its translation is CASSEAWDQPQHF. V gene TRBV6-1 combines with J gene TRBJ1-5; D is ambiguous. The CDR3 has 13 amino acids. V was clipped by 0 bases and J by 5 bases, with 5 bases between them. The germline gives CDR1 MNHNS, CDR2 SASEGT.

This chain connects TRBV4-2 to TRBJ2-3; 8 nucleotides align to TRBD2. The germline gives CDR1 LGHNA, CDR2 YNFKEQ. V shed 0 bases, J shed 3 bases, and the junction held 5 bases outside the gene matches. The CDR3 runs 16 residues. This CDR3 is CASSQEGRGVTDTQYF. The CDR3, as DNA: TGTGCCAGCAGCCAAGAAGGGCGGGGGGTAACAGATACGCAGTATTTT.

This sequence joins TRBV7-3 and TRBJ1-1, with D perhaps matching TRBD1 (6 bases). Germline V gene data show CDR1 as SGHTA and CDR2 as FQGTGA. CDR3 length: 18 amino acids. V shed 5 bases and J shed 3 bases, with 25 bases lying between them. As DNA, the CDR3 is TGTGCCAGCAGCCCCAAGGGGGGAGGAAGAGTTCGGGACACTGAAGCTTTCTTT. It codes for CASSPKGGGRVRDTEAFF.

The V gene is TRBV28, the J gene TRBJ2-4; D is undetermined. Germline V gives CDR1 MDHEN, CDR2 SYDVKM. V was pared by 10 bases and J by 3 bases, with 13 bases between. This CDR3 has 13 residues. The CDR3 DNA reads as TGTGCCACCGATGACCGCGTCAAAAACATTCAGTACTTC. The encoded protein is CATDDRVKNIQYF. The variable domain in full, with the rest retrieved from reference TRBV28 and TRBJ2-4, is DVKVTQSSRYLVKRTGEKVFLECVQDMDHENMFWYRQDPGLGLRLIYFSYDVKMKEKGDIPEGYSVSREKKERFSLILESASTNQTSMYLCATDDRVKNIQYFGAGTRLSVL.

This chain connects TRBV7-9 to TRBJ2-3, with 11 bases matching TRBD1. Germline values: CDR1 SEHNR, CDR2 FQNEAQ (reference sequence). Trimming removed 5 bases from V and 4 bases from J; junction bases left unmatched: 8. The CDR3 runs to 16 residues. The CDR3 spells CASSPGQGAVSDTQYF. The CDR3, as DNA: TGTGCCAGCAGCCCTGGACAGGGGGCTGTCTCAGATACGCAGTATTTT.

This clone was detected a few times. The rearrangement joins TRBV27 to TRBJ1-2, with TRBD1 matching 10 bases. The CDR3 spans 13 residues. The V gene's germline CDR1 is MNHEY and CDR2 SMNVEV (reference sequence). The V segment lost 5 bases and the J segment 8 bases; nucleotides outside the gene matches: 5. In DNA form, the CDR3 reads TGTGCCAGCAGTCACGGACAGGGGGAGGGCTACACCTTC. Translating gives CASSHGQGEGYTF.

The V and J genes are TRBV27 and TRBJ2-1, with 11 bases fitting TRBD2. CDR3 length: 15 residues. Losses at the gene ends were 2 bases for V and 3 bases for J; bases not matched to a gene: 0. Germline CDR1 reads MNHEY; CDR2 reads SMNVEV (reference sequence). CDR3 bases: TGTGCCAGCAGTTTACTAGCGGGGGGCTACAATGAGCAGTTCTTC. Its translation is CASSLLAGGYNEQFF.

This clone was counted between two and nine times. This sequence joins TRBV9 and TRBJ1-1, with 9 bases aligning to TRBD1. The CDR3 length is 14 residues. J lost 5 bases, V lost 4 bases, and 6 bases had no gene match. CDR1 and CDR2 from the germline V gene are SGDLS and YYNGEE. The CDR3 sequence is CASSRGQGATEAFF. For the CDR3, the DNA is TGTGCCAGCAGCAGGGGACAGGGCGCGACTGAAGCTTTCTTT. Complete variable domain (other parts from reference TRBV9 and TRBJ1-1): DSGVTQTPKHLITATGQRVTLRCSPRSGDLSVYWYQQSLDQGLQFLIQYYNGEERAKGNILERFSAQQFPDLHSELNLSSLELGDSALYFCASSRGQGATEAFFGQGTRLTVV.

The chain uses TRBV5-1 and TRBJ2-2; perhaps D is TRBD1 or TRBD2 (6 bases each). The ends were cut back, 2 bases at V and 0 bases at J, with 17 bases in the middle. This CDR3 contains 18 residues. CDR1 and CDR2 from the germline V gene are SGHRS and YFSETQ. CDR3 residues: CASSFHAGGRPNTGELFF. CDR3 nucleotides: TGCGCCAGCAGCTTTCACGCCGGGGGCCGTCCGAACACCGGGGAGCTGTTTTTT.

J is TRBJ2-5 and V is TRBV6-5, with D perhaps TRBD2 (6 bases). V lost 0 bases, J lost 4 bases, and 9 bases lay in between. Germline V CDR1 and CDR2: MNHEY, SVGAGI. The CDR3 extends over 14 amino acids. In DNA form, the CDR3 reads TGTGCCAGCAGTTACTCTGGCGGGGCAGAGACCCAGTACTTC. Its translation is CASSYSGGAETQYF.

The V gene is TRBV7-9, the J gene TRBJ2-3; D is ambiguous. The CDR3 spans 13 residues. In germline, CDR1 is SEHNR, CDR2 FQNEAQ (reference sequence). The germline V and J ends were trimmed by 4 bases and 4 bases, with 9 bases remaining between them. The CDR3, as DNA: TGTGCCAGCAGCTATATATCCCCAGATACGCAGTATTTT. Encoded protein: CASSYISPDTQYF.

J is TRBJ2-1 and V is TRBV2; 7 bases map to TRBD1. V shed 8 bases, J shed 5 bases, and the junction held 15 bases outside the gene matches. Germline CDR1 SNHLY, CDR2 FYNNEI. The CDR3 runs to 16 residues. CDR3 bases: TGTGCCAGCCGTAAGCGCCGGGACAGCCTTAACAATGAGCAGTTCTTC. Translation: CASRKRRDSLNNEQFF. Filled out from reference TRBV2 and TRBJ2-1, the complete variable domain reads EPEVTQTPSHQVTQMGQEVILRCVPISNHLYFYWYRQILGQKVEFLVSFYNNEISEKSEIFDDQFSVERPDGSNFTLKIRSTKLEDSAMYFCASRKRRDSLNNEQFFGPGTRLTVL.

The CDR3 DNA reads TGTGCCAGTCGGTCCCTAGCGGGGGATCACAATGAGCAGTTCTTC. Translated: CASRSLAGDHNEQFF. The V and J genes are TRBV19 and TRBJ2-1; 10 bases match TRBD2. This CDR3 has 15 amino acids. The germline gives CDR1 LNHDA, CDR2 SQIVND (reference sequence). V gave up 8 bases and J gave up 5 bases; unmatched junction bases: 9.

The DNA for the CDR3 is TGTGCCAGTAGTGACAACTGGAACACTGAAGCTTTCTTT. Its translation: CASSDNWNTEAFF. The chain is built from TRBV19 and TRBJ1-1; D is uncertain. The CDR3 extends over 13 amino acids. CDR1 LNHDA and CDR2 SQIVND come from the germline V gene (reference sequence). The V end lost 5 bases, the J end lost 1 base, and 8 bases lay between the germline ends. Supplemented by reference TRBV19 and TRBJ1-1, the full variable domain reads DGGITQSPKYLFRKEGQNVTLSCEQNLNHDAMYWYRQDPGQGLRLIYYSQIVNDFQKGDIAEGYSVSREKKESFPLTVTSAQKNPTAFYLCASSDNWNTEAFFGQGTRLTVV.

The CDR3 sequence: CASRPGQGGYNEQFF. The CDR3 region has the DNA TGTGCCAGCAGACCGGGACAGGGAGGGTACAATGAGCAGTTCTTC. The chain links TRBV28 to TRBJ2-1; 9 bases map to TRBD1. The germline V gene encodes CDR1 MDHEN and CDR2 SYDVKM. The CDR3 spans 15 residues. V dropped 6 bases and J dropped 4; count of bases not matched to a gene: 7. The full variable domain, rest sourced from reference TRBV28 and TRBJ2-1, is DVKVTQSSRYLVKRTGEKVFLECVQDMDHENMFWYRQDPGLGLRLIYFSYDVKMKEKGDIPEGYSVSREKKERFSLILESASTNQTSMYLCASRPGQGGYNEQFFGPGTRLTVL.

V and J are TRBV5-1 and TRBJ1-1; D is uncertain. Germline CDR1 SGHRS, CDR2 YFSETQ. V shed 4 bases and J shed 1 base, with 11 bases lying between them. This CDR3 comprises 14 residues. The CDR3 region is CASSRANQNTEAFF. For the CDR3, the DNA is TGCGCCAGCAGCAGGGCGAACCAGAACACTGAAGCTTTCTTT. The full variable domain, in which reference TRBV5-1 and TRBJ1-1 provide the parts outside the CDR3, is KAGVTQTPRYLIKTRGQQVTLSCSPISGHRSVSWYQQTPGQGLQFLFEYFSETQRNKGNFPGRFSGRQFSNSRSEMNVSTLELGDSALYLCASSRANQNTEAFFGQGTRLTVV.

The rearrangement links TRBV7-9 to TRBJ1-4; possible D gene TRBD1, 5 bases. The CDR3 runs to 14 residues. CDR1 is SEHNR, CDR2 FQNEAQ, per germline (reference sequence). V dropped 5 bases and J dropped 7 bases, with 14 bases sitting between them. The chain's CDR3 is CASSRDGGIEKLFF. Written as DNA, the CDR3 is TGTGCCAGCAGCCGGGACGGCGGCATTGAAAAACTGTTTTTT.

The rearrangement uses TRBV30 and TRBJ2-3; D remains unclear. V shed 4 bases and J shed 4 bases, with 9 bases lying between them. There are 12 residues in the CDR3. Germline V CDR1 and CDR2: GTSNPN, SVGIG (reference sequence). In DNA, the CDR3 is TGTGCCTGGAACCTCGGGTCAGATACGCAGTATTTT. Protein product: CAWNLGSDTQYF.

In DNA form, the CDR3 reads TGTGCCAGCTCACCAACTAGCGGGGGCTTCTACGAGCAGTACTTC. Translation gives CASSPTSGGFYEQYF. The chain carries TRBV18 and TRBJ2-7; 11 positions match TRBD2. V trimming: 2 bases; J trimming: 3 bases; junction bases outside the gene matches: 3. This CDR3 is 15 amino acids long. CDR1 is KGHSH, CDR2 LQKENI, per germline.

This clone was detected only a few times. The chain uses TRBV9 and TRBJ1-4; 11 bases line up with TRBD1. Germline CDR1 is SGDLS and CDR2 is YYNGEE. The CDR3 spans 15 residues. The trim removed 4 bases at V and 5 bases at J, leaving 4 bases unmatched. The CDR3 DNA follows: TGTGCCAGCAGCCCCGGGACAGGGGGAAATGAAAAACTGTTTTTT. Protein product: CASSPGTGGNEKLFF. Complete variable domain (other parts from reference TRBV9 and TRBJ1-4): DSGVTQTPKHLITATGQRVTLRCSPRSGDLSVYWYQQSLDQGLQFLIQYYNGEERAKGNILERFSAQQFPDLHSELNLSSLELGDSALYFCASSPGTGGNEKLFFGSGTQLSVL.

This clone has a single count. CDR3 loop: CASSLRQGEGSPLHF. In DNA form, the CDR3 reads TGTGCCAGCAGCTTGCGGCAGGGTGAGGGATCACCCCTCCACTTT. The chain combines TRBV5-5 with TRBJ1-6; D might be TRBD1 (5 bases). V lost 1 base and J 10 bases, leaving 15 bases between the germline ends. This CDR3 spans 15 amino acids. Germline assignment: CDR1 SGHKS and CDR2 YYEKEE (reference sequence).

V and J are TRBV6-5 and TRBJ1-1; 9 nucleotides align to TRBD1. CDR1 is MNHEY and CDR2 is SVGAGI in the germline V gene. V was clipped by 4 bases and J by 1 base; unmatched bases: 1. The CDR3 consists of 14 residues. The CDR3 spells CASSSTGGNTEAFF. The CDR3 DNA reads TGTGCCAGCAGTTCGACAGGGGGGAACACTGAAGCTTTCTTT.

This rearrangement joins TRBV5-6 to TRBJ1-5; D may be TRBD1 (5 bases). The CDR3 has 13 residues. V lost 7 bases and J lost 7, with 15 bases in between. Germline V gene sequence: CDR1 SGHDT, CDR2 YYEEEE. CDR3 amino acids: CASSQGKGQPQHF. The CDR3 DNA is TGTGCCAGCTCCCAGGGAAAGGGGCAGCCCCAGCATTTT.

This chain joins TRBV5-1 and TRBJ2-7; D tentatively fits TRBD1 or TRBD2 (7 bases each). The CDR3 is 13 residues long. Trimming stripped 4 bases from V and 3 bases from J, with 11 bases between. The V gene's germline CDR1 is SGHRS and CDR2 YFSETQ. CDR3 in amino acids: CASSPRGGYEQYF. CDR3 nucleotide sequence: TGCGCCAGCAGCCCCAGGGGGGGCTACGAGCAGTACTTC.

The CDR3 loop reads CASSESGLYEQYV. CDR3 sequence (DNA): TGTGCCAGCAGTGAATCAGGCCTATACGAGCAGTACGTC. V is TRBV6-1 and J is TRBJ2-7; D not certain. Trimming took 2 bases from V and 4 from J, leaving 9 bases between them. This CDR3 region has 13 residues. Germline V gene lookup returns CDR1 MNHNS and CDR2 SASEGT.

The chain couples TRBV6-5 to TRBJ2-3, with D tentatively TRBD1 or TRBD2 (5 bases each). The CDR3 is 15 amino acids. Germline V gives CDR1 MNHEY, CDR2 SVGAGI. Trimming took off 3 bases at V and 1 base at J, with 11 bases between the two ends. CDR3 region: CASSYTGTGTDTQYF. CDR3 DNA: TGTGCCAGCAGTTATACGGGGACGGGCACAGATACGCAGTATTTT.